This entry lists 15 T cell receptor beta chains sequenced from one sample in a study of T-cell memory formation after mild COVID-19. TCRdb re-derived calls from the 5' RACE reads in MiXCR, one entry per CDR3 protein. The table shows 200,000 to 250,000 distinct CDR3 sequences, with under 30% occurring only once. The sequenced material came from PBMCs or a T cell subset sorted from them (not recorded which). The receptors were sampled from an adult woman who had mild COVID-19 (a few samples of this study predate the infection). Cell type and time point are not known.

The CDR3 DNA sequence: TGCAGCGTACAACACGTGGGCGGGAGCTACAATGAGCAGTTCTTC. Encoded protein: CSVQHVGGSYNEQFF. The V gene is TRBV29-1, the J gene TRBJ2-1; TRBD2 matches 7 bases. The CDR3 totals 15 residues. Germline V lookup: CDR1 SQVTM, CDR2 ANQGSEA. V lost 6 bases, J lost 3 bases, and 11 bases stayed unmatched.

In this sample, this clonotype turned up a few times. The chain carries TRBV7-2 and TRBJ2-5; D is unclear. The V end lost 3 bases, the J end lost 2 bases, and 10 bases lay between the germline ends. Germline-derived CDR1 and CDR2 are SGHTA and FQGNSA. This CDR3 has 14 residues. The CDR3 coding sequence is TGTGCCAGCAGCTTTCGGAGCAGACAAGAGACCCAGTACTTC. Protein sequence: CASSFRSRQETQYF.

The V call is TRBV25-1, the J call TRBJ1-1; no definite D call. In germline, CDR1 is MGHDK, CDR2 SYGVNS. Trimming took 7 bases from V and 5 from J, leaving 8 bases between them. The CDR3 has 11 residues. The CDR3 nucleotides read TGTGCCAGCATATCATGGACTGAAGCTTTCTTT. Encoded protein: CASISWTEAFF.

This clonotype has just a few counts. V is TRBV5-5 and J is TRBJ1-1, with TRBD1 as a possible D gene (5 bases). V was clipped by 0 bases and J by 0 bases, with 15 bases between them. The CDR3 is 17 amino acids. Germline V CDR1 and CDR2: SGHKS, YYEKEE (reference sequence). The CDR3 DNA reads as TGTGCCAGCAGCTTGGAGGGTGGGGCGCATATGAACACTGAAGCTTTCTTT. It codes for CASSLEGGAHMNTEAFF.

The rearrangement links TRBV19 to TRBJ1-4; the match to TRBD1 covers 9 bases. This CDR3 contains 14 residues. V gave up 5 bases and J gave up 8 bases; unmatched junction bases: 6. From germline, CDR1 is LNHDA and CDR2 SQIVND (reference sequence). CDR3 sequence reads: CASSPGQGGEKLFF. The CDR3 nucleotides read TGTGCCAGTAGTCCGGGACAGGGAGGAGAAAAACTGTTTTTT.

V gene TRBV12-3 or TRBV12-4 combines with J gene TRBJ2-7, with TRBD2 matching over 11 bases. The trim removed 3 bases at V and 5 bases at J, leaving 3 bases unmatched. This CDR3 has 14 residues. CDR3: CASSLIAGGHEQYF. DNA of the CDR3: TGTGCCAGCAGTTTGATAGCGGGGGGGCACGAGCAGTACTTC.

This clonotype was seen more than once but under ten times. The chain is built from TRBV7-3 and TRBJ2-2; D is unclear. CDR3 length: 13 residues. V dropped 3 bases and J dropped 5 bases, with 7 bases sitting between them. CDR1 and CDR2 (germline): SGHTA, FQGTGA. CDR3 sequence (DNA): TGTGCCAGCAGCTTTAGTTCGACCGGGGAGCTGTTTTTT. Protein: CASSFSSTGELFF.

CDR3 nucleotide sequence: TGCGCCAGCAGCTTGGTGAGCGCAGGTCGGGCTGGCACTGAAGCTTTCTTT. It encodes CASSLVSAGRAGTEAFF. The chain couples TRBV5-1 to TRBJ1-1; D is uncertain. The length of the CDR3 is 17 residues. V lost 0 bases, J lost 4 bases, and 19 bases lay in between. Germline loops: CDR1 SGHRS, CDR2 YFSETQ.

The chain carries TRBV7-9 and TRBJ2-7; D is ambiguous. The CDR3 consists of 12 residues. Trimming took off 4 bases at V and 2 bases at J, with 6 bases between the two ends. Germline V lookup: CDR1 SEHNR, CDR2 FQNEAQ (reference sequence). The CDR3 sequence: CASSWGTYEQYF. The CDR3 nucleotides are TGTGCCAGCAGCTGGGGTACCTACGAGCAGTACTTC.

J is TRBJ2-1 and V is TRBV4-3, with D uncertain. In germline, CDR1 is LGHNA, CDR2 YSLEER. V shed 0 bases and J shed 10 bases, with 13 bases lying between them. The CDR3 contains 14 residues. CDR3 region: CASSQDLLPREQFF. CDR3 DNA: TGCGCCAGCAGCCAAGATCTTCTACCTCGGGAGCAGTTCTTC.

The chain has TRBV7-9 and TRBJ2-1; unclear D gene. Germline V CDR1 and CDR2: SEHNR, FQNEAQ (reference sequence). The CDR3 runs to 11 residues. With 9 bases removed from V and 9 bases from J, the gap between germline ends came to 12 bases. This chain's CDR3 is CASLYLGEQFF. Written as DNA, the CDR3 is TGTGCCAGTTTGTATCTGGGTGAGCAGTTCTTC.

A few counts support this clonotype. V gene TRBV13 combines with J gene TRBJ2-7; 7 bases map to TRBD1. Trimming at V came to 5 bases and at J to 12 bases, leaving 7 bases not matched to a gene. The CDR3 covers 11 residues. Germline CDR1 is PRHDT and CDR2 is FYEKMQ (reference sequence). Here the CDR3 DNA reads TGTGCCAGCAGCCACGGACAGGACGCGTACTTC. Its protein is CASSHGQDAYF.

The chain has TRBV12-3 or TRBV12-4 and TRBJ2-3; 12 bases align to TRBD2. V lost 3 bases, J lost 1 base, and 8 bases stayed unmatched. CDR3 length equals 18 residues. The CDR3 nucleotides are TGTGCCAGCAGTTTCCGACTAGCGGGAGATGAACGCACAGATACGCAGTATTTT. Amino acid sequence: CASSFRLAGDERTDTQYF.

The chain is built from TRBV30 and TRBJ1-1; D is undetermined. V lost 1 base and J lost 1, with 13 bases in between. Germline values: CDR1 GTSNPN, CDR2 SVGIG (reference sequence). This CDR3 contains 15 residues. In DNA, the CDR3 is TGTGCCTGGAGTGCGTTTGGGTCCGCGAACACTGAAGCTTTCTTT. Protein sequence: CAWSAFGSANTEAFF.

The J gene is TRBJ2-4, the V gene TRBV6-2 or TRBV6-3; D may be TRBD1 or TRBD2 (5 bases each). Germline V CDR1 and CDR2: MNHEY, SVGEGT. CDR3 length equals 16 residues. Between the trimmed V and J ends, which lost 6 bases and 1 base, there was a span of 16 bases. This CDR3 is CASSPRGVVAKNIQYF. The DNA for the CDR3 is TGTGCCAGCAGCCCCAGAGGGGTGGTGGCCAAAAACATTCAGTACTTC.